This record concerns one T cell receptor beta chain sequence. This CDR3 is built from 12 residues. In germline, CDR1 is SGHTA, CDR2 FQGNSA. Trimming left V 2 bases short and J 7 bases short, with 8 bases between. The source of the sample is a study of blood T cell repertoires in COVID-19. The assay was immunoSEQ multiplex PCR, and TCRdb's table has in-frame clones only and misses some. The table has roughly 200,000 clones, roughly 86% seen once. The origin of this receptor is a man aged 18 to 30 with acute COVID-19. This chain joins TRBV7-2 and TRBJ1-2, with D unclear. Sequencing input: PBMCs or T cells enriched from blood (not recorded which). CDR3 sequence: CASSLSQIGYTF. In DNA form, the CDR3 reads TGTGCCAGCAGCTTATCCCAGATTGGCTACACCTTC.